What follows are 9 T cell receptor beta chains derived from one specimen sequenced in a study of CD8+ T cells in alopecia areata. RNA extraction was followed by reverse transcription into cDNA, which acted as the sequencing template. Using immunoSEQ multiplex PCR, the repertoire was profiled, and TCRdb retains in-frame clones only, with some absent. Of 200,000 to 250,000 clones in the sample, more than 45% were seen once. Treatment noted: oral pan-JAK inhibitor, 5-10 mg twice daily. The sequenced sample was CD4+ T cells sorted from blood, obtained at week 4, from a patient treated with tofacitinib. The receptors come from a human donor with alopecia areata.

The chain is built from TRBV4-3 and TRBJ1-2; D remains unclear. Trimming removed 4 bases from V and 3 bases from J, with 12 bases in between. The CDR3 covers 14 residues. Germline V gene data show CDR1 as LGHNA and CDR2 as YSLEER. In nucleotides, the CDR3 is TGCGCCAGCAGCCCAGTCACGGACGACTATGGCTACACCTTC. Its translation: CASSPVTDDYGYTF.

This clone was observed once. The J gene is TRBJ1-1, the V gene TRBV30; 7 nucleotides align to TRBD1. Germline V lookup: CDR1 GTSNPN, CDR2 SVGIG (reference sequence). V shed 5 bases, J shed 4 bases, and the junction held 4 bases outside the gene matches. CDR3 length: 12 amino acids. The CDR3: CAWDREGTEAFF. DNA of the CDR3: TGTGCCTGGGACAGGGAAGGCACTGAAGCTTTCTTT.

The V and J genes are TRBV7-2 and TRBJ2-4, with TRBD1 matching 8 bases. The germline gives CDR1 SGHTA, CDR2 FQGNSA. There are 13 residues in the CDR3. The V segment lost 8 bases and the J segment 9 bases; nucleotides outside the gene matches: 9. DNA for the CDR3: TGTGCCAGCTCCCTGGACAGGGCTCGCATTCAGTACTTC. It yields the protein CASSLDRARIQYF.

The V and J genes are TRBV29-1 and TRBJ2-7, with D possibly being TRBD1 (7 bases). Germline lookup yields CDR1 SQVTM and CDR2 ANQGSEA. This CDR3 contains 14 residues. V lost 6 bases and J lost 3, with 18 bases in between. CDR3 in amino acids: CSVEGGTDHYEQYF. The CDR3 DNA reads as TGCAGCGTCGAGGGCGGGACAGACCACTACGAGCAGTACTTC.

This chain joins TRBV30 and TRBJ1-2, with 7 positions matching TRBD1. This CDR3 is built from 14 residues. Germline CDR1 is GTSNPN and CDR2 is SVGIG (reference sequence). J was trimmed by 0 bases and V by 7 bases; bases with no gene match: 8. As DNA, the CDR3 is TGTGCCTCCTCTCCTGGACAGGCTAACTATGGCTACACCTTC. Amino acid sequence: CASSPGQANYGYTF.

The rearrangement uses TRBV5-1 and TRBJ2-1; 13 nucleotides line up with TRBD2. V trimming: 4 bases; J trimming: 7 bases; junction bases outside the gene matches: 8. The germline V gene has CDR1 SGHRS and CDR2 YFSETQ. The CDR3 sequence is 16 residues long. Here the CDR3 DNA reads TGCGCCAGCAGCCCCGGACTAGCGGGGGTTGTTAATGAGCAGTTCTTC. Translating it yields CASSPGLAGVVNEQFF.

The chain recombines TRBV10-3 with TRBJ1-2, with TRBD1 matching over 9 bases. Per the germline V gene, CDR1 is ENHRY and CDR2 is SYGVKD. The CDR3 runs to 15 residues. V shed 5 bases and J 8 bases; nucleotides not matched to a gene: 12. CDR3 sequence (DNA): TGTGCCATCAGTCCGACGGGACAGGGAGCAGAAGGCTACACCTTC. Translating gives CAISPTGQGAEGYTF.

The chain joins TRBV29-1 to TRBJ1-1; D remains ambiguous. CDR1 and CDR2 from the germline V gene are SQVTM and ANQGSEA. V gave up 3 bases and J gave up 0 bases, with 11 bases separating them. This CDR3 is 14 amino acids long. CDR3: CSVELPAMNTEAFF. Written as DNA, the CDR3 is TGCAGCGTTGAGCTGCCAGCAATGAACACTGAAGCTTTCTTT.

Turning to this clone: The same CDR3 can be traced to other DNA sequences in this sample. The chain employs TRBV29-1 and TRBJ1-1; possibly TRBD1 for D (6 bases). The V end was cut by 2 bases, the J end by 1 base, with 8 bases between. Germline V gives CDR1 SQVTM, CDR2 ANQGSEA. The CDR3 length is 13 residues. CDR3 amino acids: CSVERGQNTEAFF. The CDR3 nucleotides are TGCAGCGTTGAACGGGGGCAGAACACTGAAGCTTTCTTT.